The 8 T cell receptor beta chains below were found in one sample sequenced in a study of blood T cell repertoires in COVID-19. Sequencing was performed with immunoSEQ multiplex PCR; in TCRdb, only in-frame clones are kept and a portion is missing. The table lists 250,000 to 350,000 clones, approximately 92% of them singletons. Sequencing input: PBMCs or T cells enriched from blood (not recorded which). These receptors originate from a woman in her 30s who had recovered from COVID-19.

CDR3 region: CATSTSTSPNGETQYF. CDR3 in DNA: TGTGCCACCAGCACCTCGACTAGCCCAAATGGAGAGACCCAGTACTTC. V gene TRBV15 combines with J gene TRBJ2-5, with 7 bases aligning to TRBD2. Unmatched junction bases numbered 12, after V lost 4 bases and J lost 4 bases. Germline CDR1 LNHNV, CDR2 YYDKDF (reference sequence). The CDR3 loop spans 16 amino acids.

J is TRBJ1-4 and V is TRBV12-3 or TRBV12-4; D remains unclear. CDR3 size: 13 residues. V gave up 3 bases and J gave up 4 bases, with 6 bases separating them. This chain's CDR3 is CASSFRLNEKLFF. CDR3 coding DNA: TGTGCCAGCAGTTTTCGACTTAATGAAAAACTGTTTTTT.

V gene TRBV21-1 combines with J gene TRBJ2-1; no check of the table's D call, TRBD2, against the DNA was made. TRBV21-1 is a pseudogene locus. CDR3 length: 14 amino acids. This CDR3 is CASSLACREGMEFF. CDR3 in DNA: TGTGCCAGCAGCCTAGCGTGCCGGGAAGGAATGGAGTTCTTC.

V and J are TRBV7-3 and TRBJ2-1, with 12 nucleotides matching TRBD2. V gave up 6 bases and J gave up 5 bases; unmatched junction bases: 5. CDR1 is SGHTA and CDR2 is FQGTGA in the germline V gene. This CDR3 contains 15 residues. The DNA of the CDR3 is TGTGCCAGCAGTTTTGGACTAGCGGGACACAATGAGCAGTTCTTC. Amino acid sequence: CASSFGLAGHNEQFF. The full variable domain, with the rest looked up from reference TRBV7-3 and TRBJ2-1, is GAGVSQTPSNKVTEKGKYVELRCDPISGHTALYWYRQSLGQGPEFLIYFQGTGAADDSGLPNDRFFAVRPEGSVSTLKIQRTERGDSAVYLCASSFGLAGHNEQFFGPGTRLTVL.

The J gene is TRBJ2-5, the V gene TRBV4-1, with D perhaps TRBD2 (6 bases). Germline assignment: CDR1 MGHRA and CDR2 YSYEKL. The V end was cut by 1 base, the J end by 1 base, with 10 bases between. The CDR3 extends over 15 amino acids. CDR3 loop: CASSQVGTSQETQYF. In DNA, the CDR3 is TGCGCCAGCAGCCAAGTGGGGACTTCCCAAGAGACCCAGTACTTC.

The V gene is TRBV15, the J gene TRBJ2-2, with D possibly TRBD2 on 6 matching bases. Germline CDR1 and CDR2: LNHNV and YYDKDF (reference sequence). Trimming took 2 bases from V and 6 from J, leaving 19 bases between them. This CDR3 has 17 residues. CDR3 sequence reads: CATSRPSGLTGAGELFF. In DNA, the CDR3 is TGTGCCACCAGCAGACCTTCGGGACTGACGGGAGCCGGGGAGCTGTTTTTT.

The V gene is TRBV7-9, the J gene TRBJ2-5; D is undetermined. V lost 7 bases and J lost 0, with 12 bases in between. Germline values: CDR1 SEHNR, CDR2 FQNEAQ (reference sequence). The CDR3 runs 14 residues. The CDR3 sequence is CASTAVQYQETQYF. CDR3 sequence (DNA): TGTGCCAGCACCGCGGTCCAGTACCAAGAGACCCAGTACTTC.

The chain links TRBV3-1 (or the pseudogene TRBV3-2) to TRBJ2-1; no definite D call. V gave up 0 bases and J gave up 4 bases, with 10 bases separating them. The germline V gene encodes CDR1 LGHDT and CDR2 YNNKEL (reference sequence). This CDR3 region has 15 residues. The chain's CDR3 is CASSQEQSVYNEQFF. The CDR3, as DNA: TGTGCCAGCAGCCAAGAACAGTCAGTGTACAATGAGCAGTTCTTC.